These T cell receptor beta chains were read from a single sample in a study of technical replicates of blood from a handful of donors. The method was immunoSEQ multiplex PCR; TCRdb's version includes in-frame clones alone and lacks a portion of them. The sample carries around 70,000 clones, just under 95% recorded once. The specimen sequenced was T cells isolated from PBMCs. The receptors were sampled from a human donor in good health. CDR3s include the opening cysteine and the closing phenylalanine or tryptophan. The order of the fields is V gene, clone size, D gene, J gene, CDR3 protein, CDR3 DNA. A D gene is named only where the DNA matches it firmly. Some rows mark clone size as missing; the rest say once, few, many or name a class of expanded clone.

>TRBV11-2|-|-|TRBJ2-7
CASSSTGSTYYEQYF
TGTGCCAGCAGCTCTACGGGGAGCACATACTACGAGCAGTACTTC
>TRBV11-3|once|TRBD2|TRBJ2-5
CASSSWASGGTTQETQYF
TGTGCCAGCAGCTCTTGGGCTAGCGGGGGGACGACACAAGAGACCCAGTACTTC
>TRBV6-1|once|-|TRBJ1-2
CASSGGPLYGYTF
TGTGCCAGCAGTGGTGGGCCCCTATATGGCTACACCTTC
>TRBV2|-|-|TRBJ2-7
CASSEAGAVKEQYF
TGTGCCAGCAGTGAGGCGGGGGCTGTGAAAGAGCAGTACTTC
>TRBV12-5|-|TRBD1|TRBJ1-3
CASGLTSGTVRNTIYF
TGTGCTAGTGGTTTGACATCAGGGACAGTGCGCAACACCATATATTTT
>TRBV4-1|once|-|TRBJ1-1
CASSQDSSARGDTEAFF
TGCGCCAGCAGCCAAGATTCTTCGGCCCGGGGGGACACTGAAGCTTTCTTT
>TRBV6-5|-|TRBD1|TRBJ1-2
CASTPGGTGVNGYTF
TGTGCCAGCACCCCTGGCGGGACAGGGGTCAACGGCTACACCTTC
>TRBV27|-|-|TRBJ2-7
CASSLGQGGHEQYF
TGTGCCAGCAGTTTAGGGCAGGGCGGACACGAGCAGTACTTC
>TRBV28|-|-|TRBJ2-7
CASSLPPSGVAYEQYF
TGTGCCAGCAGTTTACCGCCTTCGGGGGTTGCTTACGAGCAGTACTTC
>TRBV7-2|-|-|TRBJ1-3
CASSLGGPQRGIYF
TGTGCCAGCAGCTTAGGTGGGCCCCAGCGAGGGATATATTTT
>TRBV28|once|TRBD1|TRBJ2-7
CASSSLSGTGSSYEQYF
TGTGCCAGCAGTTCACTTTCAGGGACAGGTAGCTCCTACGAGCAGTACTTC
>TRBV5-1|once|-|TRBJ2-7
CASSLVDRGLYEQYF
TGCGCCAGCAGCTTGGTGGACAGAGGACTCTACGAGCAGTACTTC
>TRBV21-1|-|-|TRBJ2-7
CASSKSGGVSEQYF
TGTGCCAGCAGCAAATCGGGAGGGGTTAGCGAGCAGTACTTC
>TRBV11-1|-|TRBD1|TRBJ2-7
CASSRGQDSEQYF
TGTGCCAGCAGCCGGGGACAGGACTCCGAGCAGTACTTC
>TRBV7-9|-|-|TRBJ1-1
CASSLEARDTEAFF
TGTGCCAGCAGCTTAGAAGCCAGGGACACTGAAGCTTTCTTT
>TRBV7-6|-|-|TRBJ1-2
CASSPRYKERTKYGYTF
TGTGCCAGCAGCCCGCGGTACAAGGAGCGAACCAAGTATGGCTACACCTTC
>TRBV19|-|-|TRBJ1-4
CASTFRGNEKLFF
TGTGCCAGTACGTTCAGGGGCAACGAAAAACTGTTTTTT
>TRBV6-6|-|-|TRBJ2-2
CASSYSPAGGELFF
TGTGCCAGCAGTTACTCGCCGGCGGGCGGGGAGCTGTTTTTT
>TRBV20-1|-|TRBD1|TRBJ1-2
CSASGGHGYTF
TGCAGTGCTTCAGGGGGGCATGGCTACACCTTC
>TRBV6-6|-|-|TRBJ1-1
CASSYGGGGHTEAFF
TGTGCCAGCAGTTACGGCGGGGGGGGTCACACTGAAGCTTTCTTT
>TRBV19|-|-|TRBJ2-1
CASSIPSDEQFF
TGTGCCAGTAGTATTCCCAGCGATGAGCAGTTCTTC
>TRBV4-1|-|-|TRBJ2-1
CASSQDWGGAYNEQFF
TGCGCCAGCAGCCAAGATTGGGGGGGGGCTTACAATGAGCAGTTCTTC
>TRBV20-1|-|-|TRBJ2-3
CSAKSGDTQYF
TGCAGTGCTAAGTCAGGAGATACGCAGTATTTT
>TRBV19|-|-|TRBJ2-1
CASNARGLGISYNEQFF
TGTGCCAGTAACGCACGGGGACTGGGGATTTCCTACAATGAGCAGTTCTTC
>TRBV4-1|-|-|TRBJ2-7
CASSQVPGSLYEQYF
TGCGCCAGCAGCCAAGTCCCCGGTAGTCTCTACGAGCAGTACTTC
>TRBV28|-|-|TRBJ2-7
CASSFSLLPTYEQYF
TGTGCCAGCAGTTTTAGTCTTCTCCCTACCTACGAGCAGTACTTC
>TRBV5-6|-|TRBD1|TRBJ2-5
CASSLGQGRETQYF
TGTGCCAGCAGCTTGGGACAGGGGCGAGAGACCCAGTACTTC
>TRBV10-3|few|-|TRBJ2-2
CAISDFGGTGELFF
TGTGCCATCAGTGATTTCGGGGGCACCGGGGAGCTGTTTTTT
>TRBV15|-|-|TRBJ1-6
CATSRADRLNSPLHF
TGTGCCACCAGCAGAGCGGACAGACTTAATTCACCCCTCCACTTT